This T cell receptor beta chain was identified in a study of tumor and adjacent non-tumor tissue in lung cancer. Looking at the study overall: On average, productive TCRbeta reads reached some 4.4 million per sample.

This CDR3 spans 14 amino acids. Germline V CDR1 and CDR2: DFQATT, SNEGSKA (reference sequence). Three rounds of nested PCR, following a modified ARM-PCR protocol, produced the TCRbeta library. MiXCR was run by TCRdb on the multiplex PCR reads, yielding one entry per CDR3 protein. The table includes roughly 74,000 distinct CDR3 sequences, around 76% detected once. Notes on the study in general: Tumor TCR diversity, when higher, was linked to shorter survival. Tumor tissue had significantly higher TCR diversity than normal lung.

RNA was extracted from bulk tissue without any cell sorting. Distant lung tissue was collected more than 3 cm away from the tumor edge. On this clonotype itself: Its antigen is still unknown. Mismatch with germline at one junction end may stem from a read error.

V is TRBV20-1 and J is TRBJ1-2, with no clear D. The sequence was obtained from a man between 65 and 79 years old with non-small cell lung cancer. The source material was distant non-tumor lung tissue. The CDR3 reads CSVRSAAANYGYTF. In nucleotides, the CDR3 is TGCAGTGTTAGATCGGCCGCAGCTAACTATGGCTACACCTTC.